A selection of T cell receptor beta chains follows, all from one sample in a study of blood T cells in healthy people across ages. TCRdb reprocessed the 5' RACE reads via MiXCR and lists one record per CDR3 protein. The sample has 650,000 to 1,000,000 distinct CDR3 sequences; around 36% are singletons. The sample was blood. The receptors were gathered from a man aged 18 to 29 in good health. Both conserved end residues are part of each CDR3. Each record gives: V gene, clone size, J gene, D gene, CDR3 DNA, CDR3 protein. The D gene is left open where the match is weak. For some rows the clone size is stated as once, few or many, or as a class when expanded; others skip it.

>TRBV12-3/TRBV12-4|many|TRBJ2-7|.
TGTGCCAGCAGTTCTGGAGACAGCAGTCGACGGTTTTACGAGCAGTACTTC
CASSSGDSSRRFYEQYF
>TRBV6-6|once|TRBJ1-1|.
TGTGCCAGCAGTTACTCCCCAGGATACACTGAAGCTTTCTTT
CASSYSPGYTEAFF
>TRBV6-6|few|TRBJ2-3|.
TGTGCCAGCAGTTACCTGGGGGAGCTTGTACTGACAGATACGCAGTATTTT
CASSYLGELVLTDTQYF
>TRBV20-1|.|TRBJ1-1|.
TGCAGTGCGGTAATTGGACAGATGAACACTGAAGCTTTCTTT
CSAVIGQMNTEAFF
>TRBV10-2|many|TRBJ2-1|TRBD2
TGCGCCAGCAGTCCCCGCGGGGGGACCAACAATGAGCAGTTCTTC
CASSPRGGTNNEQFF
>TRBV5-4|.|TRBJ2-1|TRBD2
TGTGCCAGCAGCCGGAGCGGGGCGTCCTACAATGAGCAGTTCTTC
CASSRSGASYNEQFF
>TRBV2|.|TRBJ1-1|TRBD1
TGTGCCAGCAGTGTTAGACAGGGGTCGATTTCTGAAGCTTTCTTT
CASSVRQGSISEAFF
>TRBV2|.|TRBJ2-5|TRBD1
TGTGCCAGCCTCCTCGGGACAGCCGGAGAGACCCAGTACTTC
CASLLGTAGETQYF
>TRBV20-1|.|TRBJ2-5|TRBD1
TGCAGTGCTAGAGATGTCTCAGGGGGCGTGGGGGAGACCCAGTACTTC
CSARDVSGGVGETQYF
>TRBV6-4|many|TRBJ2-7|.
TGTGCCAGCAGTAGTCGGGTCGAGCAGTACTTC
CASSSRVEQYF
>TRBV4-2|.|TRBJ2-2|.
TGTGCCAGCAGCCAAGTTGGGACGCCCGAGGGGGAGCTGTTTTTT
CASSQVGTPEGELFF
>TRBV6-1|few|TRBJ2-7|.
TGTGCCAGCAGTGAACCCGCTGGAGGTCGGGCAAGACAGTACTTC
CASSEPAGGRARQYF
>TRBV5-1|.|TRBJ1-4|.
TGCGCCAGCAGCTTCACCGGGACCTATAATGAAAAACTGTTTTTT
CASSFTGTYNEKLFF
>TRBV7-2|.|TRBJ1-6|.
TGTGCCAGCAGCTCGCCCTTCCCCCCGAGCTCCTATAATTCACCCCTCCACTTT
CASSSPFPPSSYNSPLHF
>TRBV7-2|.|TRBJ2-7|TRBD2
TGTGCCAGCAGCCCCGGGGGGGGAGATGAGCAGTACTTC
CASSPGGGDEQYF
>TRBV7-2|.|TRBJ1-1|.
TGTGCCAGCAGCCCAGACCACGAAGCTTTCTTT
CASSPDHEAFF
>TRBV5-5|.|TRBJ2-3|.
TGTGCCAGCAGTATCCCAGGTGGGGATACGCAGTATTTT
CASSIPGGDTQYF
>TRBV14|few|TRBJ2-1|.
TGTGCCAGCAGCTACGAAAGCTCCTACAATGAGCAGTTCTTC
CASSYESSYNEQFF
>TRBV21-1|.|TRBJ1-1|.
TGTGCCAGCAGCGAGCGGTGGTACAGGGTTAACACTGAAGCTTTCTTT
CASSERWYRVNTEAFF
>TRBV13|.|TRBJ1-4|.
TGTGCCAGCAGCAAAACGAGTAATGAAAAACTGTTTTTT
CASSKTSNEKLFF
>TRBV29-1|.|TRBJ2-3|.
TGCAGCGGCCGGGACGGACTCACAGATACGCAGTATTTT
CSGRDGLTDTQYF
>TRBV7-3|many|TRBJ1-2|.
TGTGCCAGCAGCTCGGGAGGTGACTATGGCTACACCTTC
CASSSGGDYGYTF